The entry below gives a single T cell receptor (beta chain) sequence along with its context. The antigen is undetermined. These data are taken from a study of beta chain features in type 1 diabetes. Overall study findings and caveats: Comparison showed that naive, central memory and Treg TCRB repertoires appeared more similar among patients than among healthy donors. Whether TCRB rearrangement is influenced by HLA type was left unresolved in this analysis.

Blood was drawn once from each donor into heparinised tubes. The draws averaged around 120 mL. Of the isolated RNA, all was reverse transcribed, and so the sequenced material was expressed TCRB transcripts. Repertoires were generated with immunoSEQ multiplex PCR, while TCRdb's copy carries only in-frame clones and drops some. Of 200,000 to 250,000 clones listed, 68% are singletons. The CDR3 has 14 residues. Germline values: CDR1 SSHAT, CDR2 FNYEAQ (reference sequence). Trimming left V 5 bases short and J 10 bases short, with 19 bases between. The receptor's source is a man in his thirties or forties in good health. This chain uses TRBV7-7 with TRBJ2-3, with D perhaps matching TRBD1 or TRBD2 (6 bases each). The sequenced material came from naive CD4+ T cells from blood. The CDR3 sequence: CASSPRDIGGAQYF. Written as DNA, the CDR3 is TGTGCCAGCAGCCCGCGGGACATCGGGGGAGCGCAGTATTTT.